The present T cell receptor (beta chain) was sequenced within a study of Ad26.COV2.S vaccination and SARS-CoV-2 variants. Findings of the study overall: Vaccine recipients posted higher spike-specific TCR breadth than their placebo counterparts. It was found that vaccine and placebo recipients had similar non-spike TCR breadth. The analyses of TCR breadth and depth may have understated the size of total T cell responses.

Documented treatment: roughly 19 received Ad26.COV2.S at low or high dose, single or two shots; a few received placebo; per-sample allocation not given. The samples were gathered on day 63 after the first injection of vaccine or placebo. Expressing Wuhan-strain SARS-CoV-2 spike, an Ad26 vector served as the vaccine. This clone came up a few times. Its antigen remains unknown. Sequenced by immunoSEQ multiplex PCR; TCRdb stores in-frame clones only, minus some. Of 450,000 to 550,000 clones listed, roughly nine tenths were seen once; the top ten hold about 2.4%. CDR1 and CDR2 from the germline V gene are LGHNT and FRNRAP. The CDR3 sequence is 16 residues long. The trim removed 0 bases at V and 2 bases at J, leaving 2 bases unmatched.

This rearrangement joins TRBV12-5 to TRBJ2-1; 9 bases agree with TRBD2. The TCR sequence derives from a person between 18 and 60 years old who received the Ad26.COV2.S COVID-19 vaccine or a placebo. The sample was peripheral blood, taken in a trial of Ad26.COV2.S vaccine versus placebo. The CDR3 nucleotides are TGTGCTAGTGGTTTGGTCTTAGCGGGAGCCTACAATGAGCAGTTCTTC. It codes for CASGLVLAGAYNEQFF.